This T cell receptor (beta chain) was sequenced in a study of control samples from healthy donors and cancer patients. Germline CDR1 is PRHDT and CDR2 is FYEKMQ (reference sequence). The CDR3 runs to 14 residues. Trimming took off 1 base at V and 5 bases at J, with 11 bases between the two ends. This clone was picked up one time. The repertoire was sequenced with immunoSEQ multiplex PCR; TCRdb's copy has only in-frame clones and lacks some. The sample yields fewer than 130,000 clones, roughly 90% seen once. The sequencing sample was made of PBMCs. This sequence joins TRBV13 and TRBJ1-2; D might be TRBD1 (5 bases). This receptor was obtained from a woman aged 55-69 years with lung cancer. CDR3: CASSLARGEYGYTF. CDR3 coding DNA: TGTGCCAGCAGCTTAGCTAGGGGAGAGTATGGCTACACCTTC.